A selection of T cell receptor beta chains follows, all from one sample in a study of brain T cells in children with intractable seizures. Sequencing was performed with immunoSEQ multiplex PCR; in TCRdb, only in-frame clones are kept and a portion is missing. The sample records 340,000 or so clones, about 94% being singletons. Sequencing was performed on peripheral blood, taken roughly 5 months after surgery. All receptors derive from a boy under two years old with tuberous sclerosis and intractable seizures. CDR3s include the opening cysteine and the closing phenylalanine or tryptophan. The D gene is left open where the match is weak. Size values are once, few and many counts, or a class for expanded clones, and some rows have none.

j_call clone_size v_call d_call cdr3_aa cdr3_nt
TRBJ2-5 NA TRBV3-1/TRBV3-2 TRBD2 CASSRIGTSGQETQYF TGTGCCAGCAGCCGCATCGGGACTAGCGGCCAAGAGACCCAGTACTTC
TRBJ2-3 NA TRBV4-1 NA CASSIRTSTDTQYF TGCGCCAGCAGCATCCGGACTAGCACAGATACGCAGTATTTT
TRBJ1-5 NA TRBV5-5 TRBD1 CASSETTGGGQPQHF TGTGCCAGCAGCGAAACGACAGGGGGCGGTCAGCCCCAGCATTTT
TRBJ2-3 NA TRBV5-4 TRBD1 CASSDRDSRTDTQYF TGTGCCAGCAGCGACCGGGACAGCCGCACAGATACGCAGTATTTT
TRBJ1-1 NA TRBV4-1 NA CASSQDPGDTEAFF TGCGCCAGCAGCCAAGATCCGGGGGACACTGAAGCTTTCTTT
TRBJ2-7 NA TRBV27 NA CASSLLGDYEQYF TGTGCCAGCAGTTTGTTGGGGGACTACGAGCAGTACTTC
TRBJ2-1 NA TRBV30 NA CAWRLGRDNEQFF TGTGCCTGGCGATTAGGGCGGGACAATGAGCAGTTCTTC
TRBJ2-2 NA TRBV7-9 TRBD2 CASSLDSGRGTGELFF TGTGCCAGCAGCTTAGATAGCGGGAGAGGCACCGGGGAGCTGTTTTTT
TRBJ2-1 once TRBV27 NA CASSGVGGGSSYNEQFF TGTGCCAGCAGTGGTGTGGGGGGAGGCAGCTCCTACAATGAGCAGTTCTTC
TRBJ2-1 NA TRBV6-6 TRBD2 CASSHRSRELSGSYNEQFF TGTGCCAGCAGTCACAGGTCGCGGGAGTTGTCGGGGTCCTACAATGAGCAGTTCTTC
TRBJ2-3 NA TRBV5-4 TRBD2 CASSLARVAGGPGDTQYF TGTGCCAGCAGCTTGGCCCGGGTAGCGGGAGGGCCGGGAGATACGCAGTATTTT
TRBJ2-1 NA TRBV4-1 TRBD2 CASRDWRRGGNEQFF TGCGCCAGCAGGGATTGGCGGCGGGGGGGGAATGAGCAGTTCTTC
TRBJ2-1 NA TRBV4-1 TRBD2 CASSQDSRGGVFNEQFF TGCGCCAGCAGCCAAGATAGTCGCGGGGGGGTTTTCAATGAGCAGTTCTTC
TRBJ2-2 NA TRBV6-5 TRBD2 CASRPTSGVTGELFF TGTGCCAGCAGGCCTACTAGCGGGGTCACCGGGGAGCTGTTTTTT
TRBJ2-7 NA TRBV4-1 TRBD2 CASSQDGLAGAYEQYF TGCGCCAGCAGCCAGGATGGACTAGCGGGGGCCTACGAGCAGTACTTC
TRBJ2-2 once TRBV7-6 NA CASSLRSQGYTGELFF TGTGCCAGCAGCTTACGGAGCCAGGGATATACCGGGGAGCTGTTTTTT
TRBJ1-2 NA TRBV4-2 TRBD1 CASSQMGQGDYGYTF TGTGCCAGCAGCCAAATGGGGCAGGGGGACTATGGCTACACCTTC
TRBJ2-1 NA TRBV5-5 NA CASSPQGDNEQFF TGTGCCAGCAGCCCACAGGGAGACAATGAGCAGTTCTTC
TRBJ2-7 NA TRBV9 TRBD1 CASSRTGLGEQYF TGTGCCAGCAGCCGGACAGGGCTAGGCGAGCAGTACTTC
TRBJ2-5 once TRBV5-1 TRBD2 CASSLSGLAGKETQYF TGCGCCAGCAGCTTGAGTGGACTAGCGGGAAAAGAGACCCAGTACTTC
TRBJ2-1 NA TRBV2 TRBD2 CASSPTSGGAGRNEQFF TGTGCCAGCAGCCCTACTAGCGGGGGGGCCGGTAGGAATGAGCAGTTCTTC
TRBJ2-2 NA TRBV11-1 TRBD1 CASSPQGATGELFF TGTGCCAGCAGTCCGCAGGGGGCGACCGGGGAGCTGTTTTTT
TRBJ1-4 NA TRBV5-1 NA CASSLETTNEKLFF TGCGCCAGCAGCTTGGAGACAACTAATGAAAAACTGTTTTTT
TRBJ1-6 NA TRBV4-1 TRBD1 CASSQGAGQTYNNSPLHF TGCGCCAGCAGCCAAGGGGCGGGACAGACCTACAATAATTCACCCCTCCACTTT
TRBJ2-7 NA TRBV4-2 NA CASSQGSDSRYDEQYF TGTGCCAGCAGCCAAGGGTCGGACAGCCGCTACGACGAGCAGTACTTC
TRBJ1-2 once TRBV13 NA CASSLGTGSWGYTF TGTGCCAGCAGCTTAGGCACAGGATCGTGGGGCTACACCTTC
TRBJ2-1 once TRBV11-3 NA CASSSWGDSYNEQFF TGTGCCAGCAGCAGCTGGGGAGACTCCTACAATGAGCAGTTCTTC
TRBJ2-5 NA TRBV30 TRBD1 CASWDRFQETQYF TGTGCCTCTTGGGACAGGTTCCAAGAGACCCAGTACTTC
TRBJ1-2 NA TRBV7-9 TRBD1 CASSLFLGQVDYGYTF TGTGCCAGCAGCTTATTCCTTGGACAGGTCGACTATGGCTACACCTTC
TRBJ2-3 NA TRBV6-4 TRBD2 CASSDSTSGPDTQYF TGTGCCAGCAGTGACTCGACTAGCGGGCCAGATACGCAGTATTTT
TRBJ1-2 NA TRBV7-2 NA CASSLAANYGYTF TGTGCCAGCAGCTTAGCTGCTAACTATGGCTACACCTTC
TRBJ2-5 NA TRBV7-9 NA CASSLGGYQETQYF TGTGCCAGCAGCTTAGGGGGGTATCAAGAGACCCAGTACTTC
TRBJ1-1 NA TRBV11-2 TRBD1 CASSLAGGNTEAFF TGTGCCAGCAGCTTAGCAGGGGGCAACACTGAAGCTTTCTTT
TRBJ2-3 NA TRBV11-2 NA CASSPDGGISTDTQYF TGTGCCAGCAGCCCCGACGGCGGTATAAGCACAGATACGCAGTATTTT
TRBJ1-2 NA TRBV6-5 TRBD1 CASSYEGGQSYGYTF TGTGCCAGCAGTTACGAGGGGGGACAGAGTTATGGCTACACCTTC
TRBJ2-1 NA TRBV6-1 NA CASSEGVRGRGPYNEQFF TGTGCCAGCAGTGAAGGAGTACGGGGACGAGGGCCGTACAATGAGCAGTTCTTC
TRBJ2-7 NA TRBV11-2 TRBD1 CASSQIRGRDYEQYF TGTGCCAGCAGCCAAATCAGGGGGCGCGACTACGAGCAGTACTTC
TRBJ2-7 NA TRBV2 TRBD1 CASSEQGAHEQYF TGTGCCAGCAGTGAACAGGGGGCCCACGAGCAGTACTTC
TRBJ1-2 NA TRBV4-1 NA CASSLGGVSLNYGYTF TGCGCCAGCAGCCTTGGCGGGGTATCCCTAAACTATGGCTACACCTTC
TRBJ2-7 NA TRBV6-5 TRBD2 CASTAGSGGAYEQYF TGTGCCAGCACCGCAGGGAGCGGGGGGGCCTACGAGCAGTACTTC
TRBJ2-5 once TRBV7-3 TRBD2 CASSRSGRAGETQYF TGTGCCAGCAGCCGTAGCGGGAGGGCCGGAGAGACCCAGTACTTC
TRBJ2-7 NA TRBV27 TRBD1 CASSLSGQGSYEQYF TGTGCCAGCAGTTTATCCGGACAGGGGAGCTACGAGCAGTACTTC
TRBJ1-5 NA TRBV30 NA CAWNRGWGNQPQHF TGTGCCTGGAATCGGGGTTGGGGCAATCAGCCCCAGCATTTT
TRBJ1-6 NA TRBV5-6 TRBD1 CASSPPGTGASPLHF TGTGCCAGCAGCCCACCGGGGACAGGAGCTTCACCCCTCCACTTT
TRBJ2-7 NA TRBV18 TRBD1 CASSSDRASFYEQYF TGTGCCAGCTCCTCGGACAGGGCCTCTTTCTACGAGCAGTACTTC
TRBJ2-7 NA TRBV4-2 NA CASSQRTGTYEQYF TGTGCCAGCAGCCAGCGGACTGGAACCTACGAGCAGTACTTC
TRBJ2-7 NA TRBV14 TRBD2 CASSQTPGLVLYEQYF TGTGCCAGCAGCCAGACACCGGGACTAGTGCTGTACGAGCAGTACTTC
TRBJ2-3 NA TRBV7-8 TRBD2 CASGYLAGTDTQYF TGTGCCAGCGGGTATCTAGCGGGGACGGATACGCAGTATTTT